This T cell receptor (beta chain) stems from a study of shared T cell receptors in the human thymus. CDR1 is GTSNPN and CDR2 is SVGIG in the germline V gene (reference sequence). This CDR3 comprises 16 residues. V was trimmed by 2 bases and J by 4 bases, leaving 18 bases between them. TCRdb's copy holds only in-frame clones and misses some; the assay was immunoSEQ multiplex PCR. The table lists roughly 410,000 clones, around 93% of them singletons. Sequencing was performed on thymocytes. The rearrangement uses TRBV30 and TRBJ2-1; D perhaps matches TRBD1 (6 bases). This TCR came from a human donor. CDR3 sequence reads: CAWSLGQIPFYNEQFF. Here the CDR3 DNA reads TGTGCCTGGAGTCTCGGACAGATTCCCTTTTACAATGAGCAGTTCTTC.